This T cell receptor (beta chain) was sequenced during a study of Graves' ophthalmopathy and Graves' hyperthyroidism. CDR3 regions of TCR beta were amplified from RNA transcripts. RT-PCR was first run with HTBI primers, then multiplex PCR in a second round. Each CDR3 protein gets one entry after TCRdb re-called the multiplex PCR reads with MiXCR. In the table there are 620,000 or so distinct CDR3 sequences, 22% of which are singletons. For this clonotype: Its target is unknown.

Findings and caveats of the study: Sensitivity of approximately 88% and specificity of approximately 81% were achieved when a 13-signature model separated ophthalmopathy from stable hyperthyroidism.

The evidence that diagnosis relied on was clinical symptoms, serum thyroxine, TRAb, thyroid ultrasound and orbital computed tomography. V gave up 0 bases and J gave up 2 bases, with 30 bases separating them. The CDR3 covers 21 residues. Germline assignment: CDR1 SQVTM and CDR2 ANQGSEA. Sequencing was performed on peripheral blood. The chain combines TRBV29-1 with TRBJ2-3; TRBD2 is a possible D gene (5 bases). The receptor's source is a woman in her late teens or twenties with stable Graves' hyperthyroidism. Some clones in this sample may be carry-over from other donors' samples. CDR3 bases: TGCAGCGTTGAAGAGAAGCAAGCCCTAACCGGGAACTATTTGCTCACAGATACGCAGTATTTT. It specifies CSVEEKQALTGNYLLTDTQYF.